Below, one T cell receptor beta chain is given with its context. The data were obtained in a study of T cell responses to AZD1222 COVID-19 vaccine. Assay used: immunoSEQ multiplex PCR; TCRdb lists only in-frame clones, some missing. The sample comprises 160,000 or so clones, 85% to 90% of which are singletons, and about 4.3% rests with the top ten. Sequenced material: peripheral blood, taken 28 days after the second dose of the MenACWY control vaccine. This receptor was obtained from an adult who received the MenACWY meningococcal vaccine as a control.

The CDR3 region has the DNA TGTGCCAGCAGTTTAACCGGGAAGACCTACGAGCAGTACTTC. The encoded protein is CASSLTGKTYEQYF. V gene TRBV28 combines with J gene TRBJ2-7; D perhaps matches TRBD2 (5 bases). CDR1 is MDHEN, CDR2 SYDVKM, per germline. V lost 2 bases and J 2 bases, leaving 10 bases between the germline ends. The CDR3 runs 14 residues.